This passage covers 22 T cell receptor beta chains from one sample sequenced in a study of blood T cells in healthy people across ages. Next came a second PCR, run for about 7 to 12 cycles, which used a sample-barcoded 5' primer along with a J-beta primer mix. TCRdb fed the 5' RACE reads into MiXCR, producing one record per CDR3 protein. The table records 540,000 or so distinct CDR3 sequences, around half of them present only once. The sequencing input was blood. Every receptor here comes from a man aged 80 or over in good health.

Worth noting for this clonotype: The junction differs from germline at one of its ends, possibly a read error. The CDR3 protein is CAGSFRAERDIQYF. CDR3 bases: TGTGCCGGCAGCTTTCGGGCCGAGCGGGACATTCAGTACTTC. This rearrangement joins TRBV7-9 to TRBJ2-5; D might be TRBD2 (6 bases). The J call may be incorrect, as the DNA end agrees better with TRBJ2-4. Germline CDR1 reads SEHNR; CDR2 reads FQNEAQ (reference sequence). CDR3 size: 14 residues.

V is TRBV27 and J is TRBJ2-3; TRBD2 matches 9 bases. The CDR3 loop spans 16 amino acids. Unmatched junction bases numbered 8, after V lost 5 bases and J lost 2 bases. Germline V gene data show CDR1 as MNHEY and CDR2 as SMNVEV (reference sequence). This CDR3 reads CASSLVAGEVTDTQYF. The CDR3 DNA reads TGTGCCAGCAGTCTAGTAGCGGGAGAGGTCACAGATACGCAGTATTTT.

This clonotype was seen a single time. This rearrangement joins TRBV6-1 to TRBJ2-1; 7 positions match TRBD2. CDR1 is MNHNS, CDR2 SASEGT, per germline. The V segment lost 5 bases and the J segment 9 bases; nucleotides outside the gene matches: 22. This CDR3 spans 18 amino acids. This CDR3 reads CASSPGVAPAGVDTEQFF. CDR3 nucleotide sequence: TGTGCCAGCAGTCCCGGGGTGGCCCCGGCGGGAGTCGACACTGAGCAGTTCTTC.

The chain carries TRBV20-1 and TRBJ2-7, with D perhaps matching TRBD1 (6 bases). Germline lookup yields CDR1 DFQATT and CDR2 SNEGSKA (reference sequence). The V end lost 5 bases, the J end lost 2 bases, and 13 bases lay between the germline ends. The CDR3 is made up of 13 amino acids. CDR3 in DNA: TGCAGTGCTCCACGACAGGCTACCTACGAGCAGTACTTC. It is translated as CSAPRQATYEQYF.

The chain links TRBV7-2 to TRBJ2-2, with unresolved D. Trimming cost V 4 bases and J 7 bases, with 10 bases left between them. Germline CDR1 SGHTA, CDR2 FQGNSA. The CDR3 length is 13 residues. Here the CDR3 DNA reads TGTGCCAGCAGCTCTGCCCTATTCGGGGAGCTGTTTTTT. It translates to CASSSALFGELFF.

The rearrangement uses TRBV7-9 and TRBJ1-6; D perhaps matches TRBD1 (5 bases). The V and J ends lost 7 bases and 7 bases respectively, with 14 bases between them. Germline V gives CDR1 SEHNR, CDR2 FQNEAQ (reference sequence). This CDR3 is built from 14 residues. The CDR3 spells CASTRQSSNSPLHF. CDR3 DNA sequence: TGTGCCAGCACCCGACAGAGCTCCAATTCACCCCTCCACTTT.

The chain combines TRBV5-1 with TRBJ2-7; no clear D gene. V gave up 6 bases and J gave up 1 base, with 11 bases separating them. Germline CDR1 is SGHRS and CDR2 is YFSETQ. This CDR3 is 13 amino acids long. In nucleotides, the CDR3 is TGCGCCAGCAAGGCCGCGGAGTCCTACGAGCAGTACTTC. Amino acid sequence: CASKAAESYEQYF.

This clonotype was seen many times. This chain links TRBV6-5 with TRBJ2-3, with D perhaps TRBD1 (5 bases). The ends were cut back, 2 bases at V and 3 bases at J, with 6 bases in the middle. The CDR3 is 13 amino acids. Per germline, CDR1 MNHEY and CDR2 SVGAGI. The CDR3 sequence is CASSYAGTDTQYF. The CDR3 DNA reads TGTGCCAGCAGTTACGCAGGGACAGATACGCAGTATTTT.

V and J are TRBV3-1 and TRBJ2-3; D gene unclear. The CDR3 has 15 residues. Germline CDR1 and CDR2: LGHDT and YNNKEL (reference sequence). The germline V and J ends were trimmed by 0 bases and 0 bases, with 7 bases remaining between them. CDR3 in DNA: TGTGCCAGCAGCCAAGATCCGGCAAGCACAGATACGCAGTATTTT. This gives the protein CASSQDPASTDTQYF.

This sequence joins TRBV2 and TRBJ1-2, with D uncertain. The V end was cut by 5 bases, the J end by 1 base, with 11 bases between. This CDR3 is 14 amino acids long. Germline-derived CDR1 and CDR2 are SNHLY and FYNNEI. The CDR3 loop reads CASSRQTFNYGYTF. The CDR3 nucleotides read TGTGCCAGCAGTCGCCAGACTTTTAACTATGGCTACACCTTC.

The chain combines TRBV3-1 with TRBJ2-7; 8 nucleotides match TRBD1. The CDR3 totals 16 residues. V gave up 3 bases and J gave up 6 bases; unmatched junction bases: 13. Germline V gene lookup returns CDR1 LGHDT and CDR2 YNNKEL (reference sequence). CDR3 nucleotide sequence: TGTGCCAGCAGCCACGAAACCGGGACAGGAAAAGGCGAGCAGTACTTC. This gives the protein CASSHETGTGKGEQYF.

This chain uses TRBV27 with TRBJ2-1; possibly TRBD2 for D (7 bases). The germline gives CDR1 MNHEY, CDR2 SMNVEV (reference sequence). Trimming left V 3 bases short and J 8 bases short, with 14 bases between. CDR3 length equals 14 residues. Here the CDR3 reads CASSFGRGAYEQFF. The CDR3 DNA sequence: TGTGCCAGCAGTTTCGGTCGGGGGGCCTATGAGCAGTTCTTC.

In the case of this clonotype: One end of the junction is discordant with germline, which a read error may explain. The V and J genes are TRBV27 and TRBJ2-7, with unresolved D. The CDR3 is made up of 13 amino acids. The germline V gene has CDR1 MNHEY and CDR2 SMNVEV (reference sequence). The CDR3 protein is CAGSPGGSYEQYF. The DNA of the CDR3 is TGTGCCGGCAGTCCGGGTGGGTCCTACGAGCAGTACTTC.

The chain has TRBV6-2 or TRBV6-3 and TRBJ2-5; TRBD2 is a possible D gene (6 bases). Germline V lookup: CDR1 MNHEY, CDR2 SVGEGT. Trimming took 10 bases from V and 5 from J, leaving 17 bases between them. The CDR3 length is 13 residues. The DNA for the CDR3 is TGTGCCACCAGGGACTTATCGAAGGAGACCCAGTACTTC. It encodes CATRDLSKETQYF.

This clonotype came up a few times. This chain links TRBV29-1 with TRBJ1-1; D is perhaps TRBD1 (5 bases). CDR1 and CDR2 (germline): SQVTM, ANQGSEA. This CDR3 is built from 12 residues. V lost 6 bases to trimming and J lost 3 bases, with 11 bases between them. CDR3 in amino acids: CSVGLGDTEAFF. In DNA, the CDR3 is TGCAGCGTCGGGCTGGGGGACACTGAAGCTTTCTTT. The full variable domain, completed using reference TRBV29-1 and TRBJ1-1, is SAVISQKPSRDICQRGTSLTIQCQVDSQVTMMFWYRQQPGQSLTLIATANQGSEATYESGFVIDKFPISRPNLTFSTLTVSNMSPEDSSIYLCSVGLGDTEAFFGQGTRLTVV.

The chain carries TRBV9 and TRBJ1-4, with 7 bases identical to TRBD1. The CDR3 extends over 16 amino acids. Germline CDR1 SGDLS, CDR2 YYNGEE. The V segment lost 0 bases and the J segment 7 bases; nucleotides outside the gene matches: 9. The CDR3 coding sequence is TGTGCCAGCAGCGTAGCGGGACAGATAAGGGGTGAAAAACTGTTTTTT. Translating it yields CASSVAGQIRGEKLFF.

The V and J genes are TRBV7-9 and TRBJ1-2, with D possibly matching TRBD1 (5 bases). The germline gives CDR1 SEHNR, CDR2 FQNEAQ (reference sequence). CDR3 length equals 15 residues. Trimming pared 4 bases from V and 4 bases from J, leaving 16 bases between. CDR3 coding DNA: TGTGCCAGCAGCTCGGGTGGGGGGAACTCCTATGGCTACACCTTC. This sequence encodes CASSSGGGNSYGYTF.

For this clonotype: The germline gene is not matched at one end of the junction; a read error may be the cause. This chain joins TRBV6-5 and TRBJ2-5, with 9 bases fitting TRBD2. The CDR3 covers 14 residues. The germline CDR1 and CDR2 sequences are MNHEY and SVGAGI. CDR3 coding DNA: TGTGCCAGCAGCCGGACTAGCGCCCGAGAGGCCCAGTACTTC. Encoded protein: CASSRTSAREAQYF.

The chain has TRBV27 and TRBJ2-7; possible D gene TRBD1, 6 bases. Germline-derived CDR1 and CDR2 are MNHEY and SMNVEV (reference sequence). The CDR3 runs 15 residues. Trimming removed 6 bases from V and 0 bases from J, with 15 bases in between. The CDR3 coding sequence is TGTGCCAGCAGACTTAGGACAGAGAGCTCCTACGAGCAGTACTTC. Its translation: CASRLRTESSYEQYF.

This clonotype has a handful of counts. The chain carries TRBV3-1 and TRBJ2-7; maybe TRBD2 (6 bases). CDR1 and CDR2 from the germline V gene are LGHDT and YNNKEL (reference sequence). The CDR3 sequence is 14 residues long. Deletions cut 1 base from V and 4 bases from J, with 11 bases between. The CDR3 sequence: CASSQGLTRYEQYF. Written as DNA, the CDR3 is TGTGCCAGCAGCCAAGGTCTGACTAGATACGAGCAGTACTTC.

The V and J genes are TRBV24-1 and TRBJ2-1, with 8 nucleotides matching TRBD1. CDR3 length: 13 amino acids. Germline assignment: CDR1 KGHDR and CDR2 SFDVKD. V trimming: 9 bases; J trimming: 6 bases; junction bases outside the gene matches: 6. CDR3 DNA: TGTGCCACCCGCAGGACAGGGTCCAATGAGCAGTTCTTC. It yields the protein CATRRTGSNEQFF.

Details on this clonotype: Germline and junction disagree at one end, which may indicate a read error. V usage is TRBV7-7 and J usage is TRBJ2-5; a weak D match, TRBD2 (6 bases). The CDR3 runs to 14 residues. CDR1 and CDR2 (germline): SSHAT, FNYEAQ (reference sequence). The CDR3 loop reads CASSLAVLAETQYF. In DNA, the CDR3 is TGTGCTAGCAGCTTAGCGGTGCTAGCCGAGACCCAGTACTTC.